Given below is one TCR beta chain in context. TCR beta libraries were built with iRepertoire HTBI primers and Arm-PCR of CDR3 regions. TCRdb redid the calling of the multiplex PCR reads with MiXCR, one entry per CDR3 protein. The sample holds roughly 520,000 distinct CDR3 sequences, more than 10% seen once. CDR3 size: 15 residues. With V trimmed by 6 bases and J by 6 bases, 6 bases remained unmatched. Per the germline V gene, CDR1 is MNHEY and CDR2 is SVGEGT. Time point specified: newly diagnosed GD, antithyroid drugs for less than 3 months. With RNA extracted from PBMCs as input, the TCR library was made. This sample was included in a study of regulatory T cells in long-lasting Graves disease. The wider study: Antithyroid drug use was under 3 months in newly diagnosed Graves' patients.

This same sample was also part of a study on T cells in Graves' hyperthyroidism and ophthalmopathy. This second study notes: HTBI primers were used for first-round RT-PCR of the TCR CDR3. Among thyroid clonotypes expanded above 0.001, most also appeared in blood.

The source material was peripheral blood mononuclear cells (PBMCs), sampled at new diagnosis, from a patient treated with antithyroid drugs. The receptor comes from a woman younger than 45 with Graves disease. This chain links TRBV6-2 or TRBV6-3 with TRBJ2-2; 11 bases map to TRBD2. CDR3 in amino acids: CASSRTSGRSGELFF. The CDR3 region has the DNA TGTGCCAGCAGCCGCACTAGCGGGAGATCCGGGGAGCTGTTTTTT.